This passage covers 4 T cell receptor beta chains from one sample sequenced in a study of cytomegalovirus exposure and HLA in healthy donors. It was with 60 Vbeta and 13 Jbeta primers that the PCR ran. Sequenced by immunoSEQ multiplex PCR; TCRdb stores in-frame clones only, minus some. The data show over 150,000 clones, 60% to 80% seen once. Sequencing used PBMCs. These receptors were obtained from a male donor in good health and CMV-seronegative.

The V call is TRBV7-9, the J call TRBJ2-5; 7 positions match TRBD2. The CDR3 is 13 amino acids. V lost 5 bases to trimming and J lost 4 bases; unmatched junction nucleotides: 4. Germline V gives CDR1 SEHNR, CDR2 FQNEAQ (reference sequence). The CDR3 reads CASSPGLLETQYF. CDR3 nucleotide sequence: TGTGCCAGCAGCCCGGGACTACTAGAGACCCAGTACTTC.

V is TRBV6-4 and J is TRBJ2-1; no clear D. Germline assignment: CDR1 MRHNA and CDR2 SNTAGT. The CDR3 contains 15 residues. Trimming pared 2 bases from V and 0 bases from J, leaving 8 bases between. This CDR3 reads CASSDHSRSYNEQFF. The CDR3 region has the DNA TGTGCCAGCAGTGACCACTCCCGCTCCTACAATGAGCAGTTCTTC.

The CDR3 DNA reads TGCAGCGTTTACGACAGGGGGAACACTGAAGCTTTCTTT. Translation: CSVYDRGNTEAFF. This sequence joins TRBV29-1 and TRBJ1-1; 8 nucleotides agree with TRBD1. The CDR3 runs 13 residues. The trim removed 5 bases at V and 1 base at J, leaving 3 bases unmatched. Germline CDR1 is SQVTM and CDR2 is ANQGSEA.

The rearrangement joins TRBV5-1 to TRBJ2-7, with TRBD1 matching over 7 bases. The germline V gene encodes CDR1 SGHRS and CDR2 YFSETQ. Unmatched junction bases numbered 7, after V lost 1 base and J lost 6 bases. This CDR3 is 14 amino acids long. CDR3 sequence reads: CASSLHGTVLEQYF. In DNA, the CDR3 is TGCGCCAGCAGCTTGCACGGGACAGTACTCGAGCAGTACTTC.